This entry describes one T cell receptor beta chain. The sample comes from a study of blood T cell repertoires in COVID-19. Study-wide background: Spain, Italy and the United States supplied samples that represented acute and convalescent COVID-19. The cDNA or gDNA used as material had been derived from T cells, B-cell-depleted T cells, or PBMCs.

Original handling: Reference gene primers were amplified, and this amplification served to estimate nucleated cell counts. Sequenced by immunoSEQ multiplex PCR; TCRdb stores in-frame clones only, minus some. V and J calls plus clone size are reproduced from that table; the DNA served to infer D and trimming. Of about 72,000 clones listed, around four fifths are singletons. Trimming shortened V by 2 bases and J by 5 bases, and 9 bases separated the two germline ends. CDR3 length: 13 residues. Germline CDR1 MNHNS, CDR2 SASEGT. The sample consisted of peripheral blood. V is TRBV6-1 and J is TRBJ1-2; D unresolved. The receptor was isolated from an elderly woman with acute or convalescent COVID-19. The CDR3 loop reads CASSETSRYGYTF. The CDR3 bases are TGTGCCAGCAGTGAAACTTCCCGGTATGGCTACACCTTC.